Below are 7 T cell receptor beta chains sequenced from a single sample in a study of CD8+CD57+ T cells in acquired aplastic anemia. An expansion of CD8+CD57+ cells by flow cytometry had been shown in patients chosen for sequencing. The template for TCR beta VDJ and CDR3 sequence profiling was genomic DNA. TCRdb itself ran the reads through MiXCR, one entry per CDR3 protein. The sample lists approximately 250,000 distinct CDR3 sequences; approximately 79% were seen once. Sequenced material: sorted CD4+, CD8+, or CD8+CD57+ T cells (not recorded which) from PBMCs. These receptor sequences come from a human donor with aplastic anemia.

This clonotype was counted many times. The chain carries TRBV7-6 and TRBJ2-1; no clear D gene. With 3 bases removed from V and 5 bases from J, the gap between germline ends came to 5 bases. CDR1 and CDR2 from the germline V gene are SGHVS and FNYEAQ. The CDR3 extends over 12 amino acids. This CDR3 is CASSLGNNEQFF. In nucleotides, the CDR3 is TGTGCCAGCAGCTTGGGGAACAATGAGCAGTTCTTC. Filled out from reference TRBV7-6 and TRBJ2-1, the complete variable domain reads GAGVSQSPRYKVTKRGQDVALRCDPISGHVSLYWYRQALGQGPEFLTYFNYEAQQDKSGLPNDRFSAERPEGSISTLTIQRTEQRDSAMYRCASSLGNNEQFFGPGTRLTVL.

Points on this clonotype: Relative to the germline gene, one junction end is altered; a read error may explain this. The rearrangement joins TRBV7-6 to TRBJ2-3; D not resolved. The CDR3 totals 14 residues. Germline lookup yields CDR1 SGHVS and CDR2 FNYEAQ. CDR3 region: CASSSARLPSPLHF. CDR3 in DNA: TGTGCCAGCAGCTCGGCGAGATTACCCTCACCCCTGCACTTT.

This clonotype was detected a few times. The CDR3 region is CASSLSTYNSPLHYF. CDR3 sequence (DNA): TGTGCCAGCAGCTTGAGTACCTATAATTCACCCCTCCACTATTTT. The V and J genes are TRBV7-6 and TRBJ2-3, with no clear D. The V gene's germline CDR1 is SGHVS and CDR2 FNYEAQ. V was trimmed by 3 bases and J by 15 bases, leaving 25 bases between them. This CDR3 contains 15 residues. Variable domain in full (rest from reference TRBV7-6 and TRBJ2-3): GAGVSQSPRYKVTKRGQDVALRCDPISGHVSLYWYRQALGQGPEFLTYFNYEAQQDKSGLPNDRFSAERPEGSISTLTIQRTEQRDSAMYRCASSLSTYNSPLHYFGPGTRLTVL.

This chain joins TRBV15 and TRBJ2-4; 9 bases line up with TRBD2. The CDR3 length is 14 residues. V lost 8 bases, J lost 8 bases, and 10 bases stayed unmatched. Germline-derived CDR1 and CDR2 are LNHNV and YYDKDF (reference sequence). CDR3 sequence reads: CATSSGTSTDIQYF. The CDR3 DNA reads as TGTGCCACCTCGTCCGGGACTAGCACGGACATTCAGTACTTC.

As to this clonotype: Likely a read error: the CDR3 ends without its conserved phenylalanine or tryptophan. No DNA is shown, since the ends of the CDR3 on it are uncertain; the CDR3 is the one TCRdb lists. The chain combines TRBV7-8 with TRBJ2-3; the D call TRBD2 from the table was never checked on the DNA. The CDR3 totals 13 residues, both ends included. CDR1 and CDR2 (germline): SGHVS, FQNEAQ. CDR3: CASSVAGGPDTYY.

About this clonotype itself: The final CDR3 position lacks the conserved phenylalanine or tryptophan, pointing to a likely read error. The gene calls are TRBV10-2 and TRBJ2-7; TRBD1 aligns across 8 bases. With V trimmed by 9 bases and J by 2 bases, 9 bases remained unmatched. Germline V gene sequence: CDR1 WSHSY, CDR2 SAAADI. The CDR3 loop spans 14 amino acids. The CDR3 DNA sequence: TGCGCCAGTGGGACCGGGACAGGAGCCTACGAGCAGTACCTC. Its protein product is CASGTGTGAYEQYL.

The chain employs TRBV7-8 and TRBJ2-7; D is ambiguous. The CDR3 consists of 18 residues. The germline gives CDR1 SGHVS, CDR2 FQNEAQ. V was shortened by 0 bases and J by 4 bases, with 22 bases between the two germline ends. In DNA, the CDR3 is TGTGCCAGCAGCTTAGCGGCAGGCGGCGATGCCCAGTCTTACGAGCAGTACGTC. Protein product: CASSLAAGGDAQSYEQYV.